This T cell receptor beta chain was found in a study of blood T cell repertoires in COVID-19. Study-level background: T cells, B-cell-depleted T cells, or PBMCs supplied cDNA or gDNA.

Germline V CDR1 and CDR2: KGHSH, LQKENI. This CDR3 region has 15 residues. V was shortened by 3 bases and J by 1 base, with 12 bases between the two germline ends. This table comes from immunoSEQ multiplex PCR, and its TCRdb copy is limited to in-frame clones, with some not included. The data contain tens of thousands of clones, about nine tenths of them singletons. The TCR originated in a man aged 60 to 69 with acute or convalescent COVID-19. V is TRBV18 and J is TRBJ1-2; TRBD1 might be the D (5 bases). Sample: peripheral blood. The CDR3 here is CASSPIQGHNYGYTF. Here the CDR3 DNA reads TGTGCCAGCTCACCGATCCAGGGCCATAACTATGGCTACACCTTC. The whole variable domain, remainder taken from reference TRBV18 and TRBJ1-2, is NAGVMQNPRHLVRRRGQEARLRCSPMKGHSHVYWYRQLPEEGLKFMVYLQKENIIDESGMPKERFSAEFPKEGPSILRIQQVVRGDSAAYFCASSPIQGHNYGYTFGSGTRLTVV.